This paragraph reports one TCR beta chain. This sample stems from a study of blood T cell repertoires in COVID-19. Study-level information: PBMCs, B-cell-depleted T cells, or T cells were the source of the cDNA or gDNA that made up the material.

CDR1 is SGDLS, CDR2 YYNGEE, per germline. This CDR3 is built from 13 residues. Trimming took off 0 bases at V and 5 bases at J, with 9 bases between the two ends. Authors' analysis steps: Scientists estimated how many nucleated cells there were by amplifying reference gene primers. The method was immunoSEQ multiplex PCR; TCRdb's version includes in-frame clones alone and lacks a portion of them. V, J and clone size derive from that table, while D and trimming were established from the DNA sequence. The sample lists roughly 300,000 clones, roughly nine tenths occurring once. Source material: peripheral blood. The source is a man between 18 and 35 years old who had recovered from COVID-19. This chain uses TRBV9 with TRBJ2-7; a weak D match, TRBD1 (6 bases). CDR3 in amino acids: CASSVVSGDEQYF. DNA of the CDR3: TGTGCCAGCAGCGTAGTGTCAGGGGACGAGCAGTACTTC.